This TCR beta chain was captured in a study of blood T cell repertoires in COVID-19. About the study: Samples of COVID-19 (acute and convalescent) were obtained from the United States, Italy and Spain. Sources were T cells, B-cell-depleted T cells, or PBMCs; the material itself was cDNA or gDNA.

This CDR3 has 18 amino acids. V gave up 0 bases and J gave up 2 bases; unmatched junction bases: 7. Per the germline V gene, CDR1 is LNHNV and CDR2 is YYDKDF (reference sequence). Original data processing: Amplified reference gene primers provided the basis for estimating nucleated cell counts. Sequenced by immunoSEQ multiplex PCR; TCRdb stores in-frame clones only, minus some. That table gives V, J and clone size, and the DNA gave D and trimming. The table includes 200,000 to 250,000 clones, around 90% detected once. The receptor was derived from a man in his late teens or twenties with active or convalescent COVID-19. The specimen sequenced was peripheral blood. The chain links TRBV15 to TRBJ2-5; 12 bases line up with TRBD2. The CDR3 nucleotides are TGTGCCACCAGCAGAGATGTGCTAGCGGGAGGGAAACAAGAGACCCAGTACTTC. It encodes CATSRDVLAGGKQETQYF.